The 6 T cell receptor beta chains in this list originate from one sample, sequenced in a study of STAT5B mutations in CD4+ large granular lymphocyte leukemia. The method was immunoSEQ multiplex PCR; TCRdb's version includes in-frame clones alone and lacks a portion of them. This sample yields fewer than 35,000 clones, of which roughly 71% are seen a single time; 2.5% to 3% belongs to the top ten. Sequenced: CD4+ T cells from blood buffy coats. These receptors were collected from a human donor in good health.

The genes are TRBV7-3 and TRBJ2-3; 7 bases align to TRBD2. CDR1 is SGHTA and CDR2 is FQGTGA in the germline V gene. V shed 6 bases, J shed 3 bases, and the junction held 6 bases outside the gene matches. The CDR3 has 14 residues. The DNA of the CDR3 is TGTGCCAGCAGTCCCGGACTAGAGACAGATACGCAGTATTTT. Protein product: CASSPGLETDTQYF.

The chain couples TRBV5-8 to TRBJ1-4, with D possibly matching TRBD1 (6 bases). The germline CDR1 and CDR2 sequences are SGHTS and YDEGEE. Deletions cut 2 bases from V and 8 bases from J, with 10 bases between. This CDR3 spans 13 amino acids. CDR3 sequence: CASSLTGPEKLFF. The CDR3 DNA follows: TGTGCCAGCAGCTTAACAGGGCCCGAAAAACTGTTTTTT.

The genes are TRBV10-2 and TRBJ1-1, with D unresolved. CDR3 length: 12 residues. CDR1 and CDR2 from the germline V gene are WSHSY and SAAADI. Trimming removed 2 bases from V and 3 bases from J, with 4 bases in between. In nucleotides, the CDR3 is TGCGCCAGCAGTGAGGGGTACACTGAAGCTTTCTTT. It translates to CASSEGYTEAFF.

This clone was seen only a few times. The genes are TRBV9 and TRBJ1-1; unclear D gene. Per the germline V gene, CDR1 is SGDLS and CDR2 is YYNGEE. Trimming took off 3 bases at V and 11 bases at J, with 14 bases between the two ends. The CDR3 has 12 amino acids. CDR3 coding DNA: TGTGCCAGCAGCGCCCTTCCGGGGATCGCTTTCTTT. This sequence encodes CASSALPGIAFF.

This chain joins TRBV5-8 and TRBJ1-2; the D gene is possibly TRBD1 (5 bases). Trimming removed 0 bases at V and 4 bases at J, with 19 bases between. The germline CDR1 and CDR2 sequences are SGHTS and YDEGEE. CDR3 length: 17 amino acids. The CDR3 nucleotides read TGTGCCAGCAGCTTGGGTCCTACGGGGGGATCTCCCTATGGCTACACCTTC. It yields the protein CASSLGPTGGSPYGYTF.

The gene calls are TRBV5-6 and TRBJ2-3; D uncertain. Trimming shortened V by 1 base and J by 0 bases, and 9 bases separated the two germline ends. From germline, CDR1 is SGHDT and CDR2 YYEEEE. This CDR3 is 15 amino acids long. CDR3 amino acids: CASSLRQTSTDTQYF. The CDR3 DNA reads TGTGCCAGCAGCTTGCGGCAGACTAGCACAGATACGCAGTATTTT.